This T cell receptor beta chain was found in a study of human T cells and chemical hapten exposure. As for the study in general: Sensitization applied 2% DPC to approximately 2 cm by approximately 2 cm of upper inner arm skin.

The CDR3 is made up of 19 amino acids. Trimming pared 3 bases from V and 3 bases from J, leaving 24 bases between. Per germline, CDR1 MDHEN and CDR2 SYDVKM. Time point reported: patch test 2, 6 weeks after DPC sensitization. As for treatment: therapeutic diphenylcyclopropenone sensitization with weekly scalp DPC. It was the library that attached unique molecular identifiers to individual cDNA molecules. TCRdb ran MiXCR on the RACE reads and lists one entry per CDR3 protein. The sample gives 75,000 to 100,000 distinct CDR3 sequences, around 9.3% of which show up once; just over 2% is in the top ten. The table lists this clonotype with many counts.

The chain uses TRBV28 and TRBJ2-4, with D perhaps TRBD1 or TRBD2 (6 bases each). The sequences come from whole blood, collected in connection with sensitization to the hapten diphenylcyclopropenone (DPC). The receptor was derived from a woman aged 40-49 years with alopecia areata. Some clones in this sample may be carry-over from other donors' samples. CDR3 bases: TGTGCCAGCAGTTTCAGGCAGGGGACTGTGTTTATCCACAAAAACATTCAGTACTTC. It translates to CASSFRQGTVFIHKNIQYF. Variable domain in full (rest from reference TRBV28 and TRBJ2-4): DVKVTQSSRYLVKRTGEKVFLECVQDMDHENMFWYRQDPGLGLRLIYFSYDVKMKEKGDIPEGYSVSREKKERFSLILESASTNQTSMYLCASSFRQGTVFIHKNIQYFGAGTRLSVL.